A single sample gave rise to the 17 T cell receptor beta chains below, sequenced in a study of cytomegalovirus exposure and HLA in healthy donors. This PCR relied on a set of 60 Vbeta primers and 13 Jbeta primers. The data were produced by immunoSEQ multiplex PCR, yet TCRdb's version contains in-frame clones alone and is incomplete. The table has fewer than 250,000 clones, around 80% seen once. The sample consisted of PBMCs. Receptor source: a man aged 40-49 years in good health and CMV-seropositive.

The V gene is TRBV28, the J gene TRBJ1-1, with a tentative D call TRBD1 (5 bases). The germline CDR1 and CDR2 sequences are MDHEN and SYDVKM. The V and J ends lost 2 bases and 0 bases respectively, with 7 bases between them. This CDR3 is built from 14 residues. CDR3 sequence (DNA): TGTGCCAGCAGTTTAACAGGCATGAACACTGAAGCTTTCTTT. Translating gives CASSLTGMNTEAFF.

This rearrangement joins TRBV19 to TRBJ1-2; 7 bases align to TRBD1. The V gene's germline CDR1 is LNHDA and CDR2 SQIVND (reference sequence). The ends lost 5 bases at V and 7 bases at J; junction bases unmatched: 7. There are 13 residues in the CDR3. CDR3 sequence: CASSVPDRAGYTF. The CDR3 bases are TGTGCCAGTAGTGTTCCCGACAGGGCTGGCTACACCTTC.

The count of this clone is one. The genes are TRBV5-4 and TRBJ2-7; TRBD1 is a possible D gene (6 bases). The CDR3 is 14 residues long. Germline-derived CDR1 and CDR2 are SGHNT and YYREEE (reference sequence). V was cut by 0 bases and J by 7 bases, with 14 bases left in between. As DNA, the CDR3 is TGTGCCAGCAGCTTGGCCGGGACACTGGGGGAGCAGTACTTC. Residues: CASSLAGTLGEQYF.

V is TRBV11-2 and J is TRBJ2-5; possible D gene TRBD2, 5 bases. Trimming cost V 5 bases and J 3 bases, with 22 bases left between them. The CDR3 consists of 17 residues. CDR1 SGHAT and CDR2 FQNNGV come from the germline V gene. The CDR3 loop reads CASSVSLAAGPKETQYF. In nucleotides, the CDR3 is TGTGCCAGCAGCGTTAGCCTAGCCGCCGGGCCAAAAGAGACCCAGTACTTC.

This clone has only one observation. This chain links TRBV5-1 with TRBJ2-5; tentative D call: TRBD1 (6 bases). Germline lookup yields CDR1 SGHRS and CDR2 YFSETQ. The CDR3 has 16 residues. Trimming stripped 0 bases from V and 5 bases from J, with 17 bases between. The chain's CDR3 is CASSLAPAGARETQYF. The CDR3 bases are TGCGCCAGCAGCTTGGCCCCTGCAGGGGCCAGGGAGACCCAGTACTTC.

The V call is TRBV5-1, the J call TRBJ1-1; D may be TRBD1 (5 bases). Trimming left V 0 bases short and J 3 bases short, with 12 bases between. Germline CDR1 and CDR2: SGHRS and YFSETQ. The CDR3 has 15 residues. The CDR3 reads CASSLVSGRYTEAFF. The CDR3, as DNA: TGCGCCAGCAGCTTGGTTTCAGGGAGGTACACTGAAGCTTTCTTT.

The chain uses TRBV18 and TRBJ2-3, with TRBD2 as a possible D gene (6 bases). V was shortened by 3 bases and J by 0 bases, with 16 bases between the two germline ends. The CDR3 consists of 17 residues. Germline-derived CDR1 and CDR2 are KGHSH and LQKENI. The DNA of the CDR3 is TGTGCCAGCTCACCTACCCCTCTGAGCGGGAGCACAGATACGCAGTATTTT. Protein: CASSPTPLSGSTDTQYF.

This clone has just one count. The V gene is TRBV25-1, the J gene TRBJ1-1; weak D call: TRBD1 (5 bases). Germline V lookup: CDR1 MGHDK, CDR2 SYGVNS. The CDR3 is made up of 11 amino acids. Trimming took 8 bases from V and 6 from J, leaving 10 bases between them. CDR3 in amino acids: CASRRVAEAFF. For the CDR3, the DNA is TGTGCCAGCCGCAGGGTGGCTGAAGCTTTCTTT.

V and J are TRBV27 and TRBJ2-2; no reliable D call. Germline V gene data show CDR1 as MNHEY and CDR2 as SMNVEV (reference sequence). CDR3 size: 13 residues. Trimming removed 5 bases at V and 5 bases at J, with 9 bases between. CDR3 nucleotides: TGTGCCAGCAGTCCCCTAAGAACCGGGGAGCTGTTTTTT. Its protein is CASSPLRTGELFF.

The J gene is TRBJ2-5, the V gene TRBV7-9, with D possibly being TRBD1 (6 bases). Germline lookup yields CDR1 SEHNR and CDR2 FQNEAQ (reference sequence). This CDR3 has 15 residues. The germline V and J ends were trimmed by 4 bases and 5 bases, with 17 bases remaining between them. For the CDR3, the DNA is TGTGCCAGCAGCTCGTCCGGAGCGAGGGGGGAGACCCAGTACTTC. Translated, it gives CASSSSGARGETQYF.

The rearrangement links TRBV7-9 to TRBJ2-2, with 9 bases aligning to TRBD2. Germline lookup yields CDR1 SEHNR and CDR2 FQNEAQ (reference sequence). The CDR3 length is 14 residues. Trimming at V came to 5 bases and at J to 7 bases, leaving 5 bases not matched to a gene. The CDR3 spells CASSTGTSIGELFF. The CDR3 region has the DNA TGTGCCAGCAGCACCGGGACTAGCATCGGGGAGCTGTTTTTT.

The chain couples TRBV11-3 to TRBJ2-3, with a possible D match to TRBD1 (5 bases). The CDR3 has 14 amino acids. Germline lookup yields CDR1 SGHNT and CDR2 YENEEA. Trimming left V 5 bases short and J 1 base short, with 10 bases between. The CDR3 here is CASSPQGGTDTQYF. The CDR3 DNA reads TGTGCCAGCAGCCCGCAGGGCGGCACAGATACGCAGTATTTT.

Here the CDR3 reads CASSDIIAGELFF. The DNA for the CDR3 is TGTGCCAGCAGTGATATAATTGCCGGGGAGCTGTTTTTT. This chain connects TRBV25-1 to TRBJ2-2; D remains ambiguous. V lost 3 bases and J 6 bases, leaving 8 bases between the germline ends. This CDR3 comprises 13 residues. Germline V CDR1 and CDR2: MGHDK, SYGVNS.

V and J are TRBV19 and TRBJ1-2, with TRBD1 identical over 8 bases. Looked up from germline, CDR1 is LNHDA and CDR2 is SQIVND (reference sequence). The trim removed 3 bases at V and 6 bases at J, leaving 9 bases unmatched. There are 15 residues in the CDR3. The CDR3, as DNA: TGTGCCAGTAGTATTTCGCAGGGGGCGCAGCATGGCTACACCTTC. It yields the protein CASSISQGAQHGYTF. Combining the CDR3 with reference TRBV19 and TRBJ1-2 gives the whole variable domain DGGITQSPKYLFRKEGQNVTLSCEQNLNHDAMYWYRQDPGQGLRLIYYSQIVNDFQKGDIAEGYSVSREKKESFPLTVTSAQKNPTAFYLCASSISQGAQHGYTFGSGTRLTVV.

The V and J genes are TRBV6-5 and TRBJ2-1, with TRBD2 matching over 12 bases. This CDR3 has 16 residues. Germline values: CDR1 MNHEY, CDR2 SVGAGI. After removal of 4 bases from V and 7 bases from J, the junction contained 8 bases not matched to a gene. CDR3 sequence (DNA): TGTGCCAGCAGTTCACTAGCGGGGGGACCGGGAAATGAGCAGTTCTTC. This encodes CASSSLAGGPGNEQFF.

V is TRBV7-9 and J is TRBJ2-1; D is ambiguous. Germline V lookup: CDR1 SEHNR, CDR2 FQNEAQ (reference sequence). V was clipped by 1 base and J by 6 bases, with 4 bases between them. The CDR3 has 12 residues. CDR3 in amino acids: CASSLVANEQFF. The CDR3 DNA reads TGTGCCAGCAGCTTAGTAGCCAATGAGCAGTTCTTC.

The chain combines TRBV5-1 with TRBJ2-2, with D perhaps TRBD1 (5 bases). This CDR3 spans 16 amino acids. V lost 4 bases and J lost 1, with 14 bases in between. Germline CDR1 is SGHRS and CDR2 is YFSETQ. The CDR3 loop is CASSPPAGLNTGELFF. The CDR3 DNA is TGCGCCAGCAGCCCCCCGGCAGGGCTGAACACCGGGGAGCTGTTTTTT. Drawing the rest from reference TRBV5-1 and TRBJ2-2, the complete variable domain is KAGVTQTPRYLIKTRGQQVTLSCSPISGHRSVSWYQQTPGQGLQFLFEYFSETQRNKGNFPGRFSGRQFSNSRSEMNVSTLELGDSALYLCASSPPAGLNTGELFFGEGSRLTVL.